The clone carrying this T cell receptor beta chain was seen only once. This specimen comes from a study of OX40 agonist ivuxolimab in advanced cancers. TCRdb's copy holds only in-frame clones and misses some; the assay was immunoSEQ multiplex PCR. This table holds 30,000 to 45,000 clones, approximately 80% found once. Between the trimmed V and J ends, which lost 10 bases and 5 bases, there was a span of 17 bases. The CDR3 runs 13 residues. CDR1 is ENHRY, CDR2 SYGVKD, per germline. The sequences come from CD4+ or CD8+ T cells sorted from blood, collected in a trial of the OX40 agonist ivuxolimab. The sequence was obtained from an adult with an advanced solid tumor such as melanoma, head and neck, liver or kidney cancer. The rearrangement links TRBV10-3 to TRBJ2-5; perhaps D is TRBD1 or TRBD2 (7 bases each). This CDR3 reads CATGRGGVETQYF. In DNA form, the CDR3 reads TGTGCCACCGGCAGGGGGGGAGTGGAGACCCAGTACTTC.